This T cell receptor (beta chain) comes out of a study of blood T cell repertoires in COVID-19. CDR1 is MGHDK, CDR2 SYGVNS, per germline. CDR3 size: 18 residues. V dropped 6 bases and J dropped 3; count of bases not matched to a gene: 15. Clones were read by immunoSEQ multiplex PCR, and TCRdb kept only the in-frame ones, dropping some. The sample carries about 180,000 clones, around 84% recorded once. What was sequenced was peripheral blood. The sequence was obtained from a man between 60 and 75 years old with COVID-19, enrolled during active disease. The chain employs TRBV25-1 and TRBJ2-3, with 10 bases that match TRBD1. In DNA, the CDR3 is TGTGCCAGCAGCAGCTTCCGGAGACAGGGGGCCGTTACAGATACGCAGTATTTT. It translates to CASSSFRRQGAVTDTQYF.